The 6 T cell receptor beta chains presented below share a single source sample, sequenced in a study of blood T cells in healthy people across ages. The authors ran a second PCR of about 6 to 11 cycles using a sample-barcoded 5' primer and a J-beta primer mix. MiXCR was run by TCRdb on the 5' RACE reads, yielding one entry per CDR3 protein. The sample shows nearly 800,000 distinct CDR3 sequences, roughly three fifths of them seen only once. Sequenced material: blood. The receptors derive from a man between 35 and 55 years old in good health.

The chain couples TRBV9 to TRBJ1-2; D gene ambiguous. The CDR3 runs 15 residues. With 1 base removed from V and 0 bases from J, the gap between germline ends came to 10 bases. In germline, CDR1 is SGDLS, CDR2 YYNGEE. CDR3 coding DNA: TGTGCCAGCAGCGTACTATCTGAGCCTAACTATGGCTACACCTTC. Amino acid sequence: CASSVLSEPNYGYTF.

This rearrangement joins TRBV6-5 to TRBJ2-5; 12 nucleotides line up with TRBD1. Germline V gives CDR1 MNHEY, CDR2 SVGAGI. The CDR3 sequence is 14 residues long. The V segment lost 7 bases and the J segment 11 bases; nucleotides outside the gene matches: 11. The DNA for the CDR3 is TGTGCCAGCAAACCGGGACAGGGGGCCAATGAGCAGTACTTC. Translated, it gives CASKPGQGANEQYF.

V and J are TRBV2 and TRBJ2-7; 7 bases line up with TRBD2. Trimming at V came to 4 bases and at J to 2 bases, leaving 8 bases not matched to a gene. CDR1 is SNHLY, CDR2 FYNNEI, per germline. The CDR3 has 15 residues. The CDR3 coding sequence is TGTGCCAGCAGTGTATCAGCGGGACCGACCTACGAGCAGTACTTC. Translation gives CASSVSAGPTYEQYF.

This clonotype was seen only a few times. The J gene is TRBJ2-7, the V gene TRBV9; 9 bases are shared with TRBD1. Per the germline V gene, CDR1 is SGDLS and CDR2 is YYNGEE. The CDR3 runs 18 residues. The junction had 16 bases not matched to a gene; V was cut back by 0 bases and J by 6 bases. The DNA for the CDR3 is TGTGCCAGCAGCGTAGTAAAGCGACAGGGGGATGTCCCGGGCGAGCAGTACTTC. Translating gives CASSVVKRQGDVPGEQYF. Complete variable domain (other parts from reference TRBV9 and TRBJ2-7): DSGVTQTPKHLITATGQRVTLRCSPRSGDLSVYWYQQSLDQGLQFLIQYYNGEERAKGNILERFSAQQFPDLHSELNLSSLELGDSALYFCASSVVKRQGDVPGEQYFGPGTRLTVT.

The rearrangement uses TRBV7-8 and TRBJ2-3; TRBD2 is a possible D gene (5 bases). The CDR3 extends over 18 amino acids. V was cut by 3 bases and J by 7 bases, with 26 bases left in between. Germline V gene sequence: CDR1 SGHVS, CDR2 FQNEAQ. The CDR3 protein is CASSFLRETTTVRNTQYF. The CDR3 coding sequence is TGTGCCAGCAGCTTTTTACGGGAAACAACTACCGTCCGAAATACGCAGTATTTT.

In this sample, this clonotype turned up a few times. A much larger clone differs from this one at a single base, so this may be a read error. The chain recombines TRBV9 with TRBJ2-3; 14 bases align to TRBD2. V shed 4 bases and J 6 bases; nucleotides not matched to a gene: 4. The V gene's germline CDR1 is SGDLS and CDR2 YYNGEE. The CDR3 is 15 amino acids. This CDR3 reads CASSSGLAGEDTQYF. The CDR3 nucleotides read TGTGCCAGCAGCTCGGGACTAGCGGGAGAGGATACGCAGTATTTT.